This TCR beta chain appears in the sequencing data of a study of T cells in Graves' hyperthyroidism and ophthalmopathy. It was RNA transcripts that yielded the amplified TCR beta CDR3 regions. TCR CDR3 underwent first-round RT-PCR with the HTBI primer set. A single record per CDR3 protein comes from TCRdb applying MiXCR to the multiplex PCR reads. Here the sample spans 350,000 to 400,000 distinct CDR3 sequences, 18% being singletons. Each person with ophthalmopathy scored at least 3 on the Clinical Activity Score, reached NOSPECS grade 4 or higher, and had been ill under 3 months. It was 8 to 10 ml of fresh peripheral blood that supplied the PBMCs. There are 16 residues in the CDR3. V shed 7 bases and J 8 bases; nucleotides not matched to a gene: 16. The germline gives CDR1 LGHNA, CDR2 YNFKEQ.

Sample: blood. The V gene is TRBV4-2, the J gene TRBJ1-1, with TRBD1 identical over 10 bases. This TCR derives from a man in his late teens or twenties with Graves' ophthalmopathy. CDR3: CASNRQGASTSSEAFF. In nucleotides, the CDR3 is TGTGCCAGCAACCGACAGGGGGCTTCGACTTCGTCCGAAGCTTTCTTT.